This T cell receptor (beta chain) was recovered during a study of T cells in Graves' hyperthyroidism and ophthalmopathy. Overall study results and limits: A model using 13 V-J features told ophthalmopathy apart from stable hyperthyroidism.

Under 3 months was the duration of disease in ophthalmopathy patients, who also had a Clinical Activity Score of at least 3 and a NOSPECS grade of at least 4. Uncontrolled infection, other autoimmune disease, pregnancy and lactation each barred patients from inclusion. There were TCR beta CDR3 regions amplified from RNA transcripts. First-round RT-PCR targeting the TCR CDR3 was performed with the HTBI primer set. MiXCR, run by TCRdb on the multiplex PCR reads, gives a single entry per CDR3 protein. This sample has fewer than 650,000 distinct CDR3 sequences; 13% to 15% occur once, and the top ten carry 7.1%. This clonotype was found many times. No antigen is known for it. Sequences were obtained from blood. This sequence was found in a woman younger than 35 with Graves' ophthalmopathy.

The CDR3 nucleotides read TGCAGTGCTTTGGGACCCCATCTGATCTACGAGCAGTACTTC. Its translation is CSALGPHLIYEQYF. V usage is TRBV20-1 and J usage is TRBJ2-7; D is tentatively TRBD1 or TRBD2 (5 bases each). Germline values: CDR1 DFQATT, CDR2 SNEGSKA (reference sequence). The CDR3 consists of 14 residues. Trimming stripped 5 bases from V and 3 bases from J, with 17 bases between.